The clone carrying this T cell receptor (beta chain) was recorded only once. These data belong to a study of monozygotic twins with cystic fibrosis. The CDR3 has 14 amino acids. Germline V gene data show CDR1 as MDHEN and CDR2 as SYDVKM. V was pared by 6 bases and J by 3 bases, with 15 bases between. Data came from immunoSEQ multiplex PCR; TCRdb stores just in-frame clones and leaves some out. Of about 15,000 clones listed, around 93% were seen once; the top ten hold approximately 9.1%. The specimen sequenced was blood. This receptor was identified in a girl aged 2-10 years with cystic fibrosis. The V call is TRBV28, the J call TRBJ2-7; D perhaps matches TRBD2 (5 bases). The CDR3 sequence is CASRTGRGSYEQYF. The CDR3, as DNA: TGTGCCAGCAGAACCGGACGGGGAAGCTACGAGCAGTACTTC.